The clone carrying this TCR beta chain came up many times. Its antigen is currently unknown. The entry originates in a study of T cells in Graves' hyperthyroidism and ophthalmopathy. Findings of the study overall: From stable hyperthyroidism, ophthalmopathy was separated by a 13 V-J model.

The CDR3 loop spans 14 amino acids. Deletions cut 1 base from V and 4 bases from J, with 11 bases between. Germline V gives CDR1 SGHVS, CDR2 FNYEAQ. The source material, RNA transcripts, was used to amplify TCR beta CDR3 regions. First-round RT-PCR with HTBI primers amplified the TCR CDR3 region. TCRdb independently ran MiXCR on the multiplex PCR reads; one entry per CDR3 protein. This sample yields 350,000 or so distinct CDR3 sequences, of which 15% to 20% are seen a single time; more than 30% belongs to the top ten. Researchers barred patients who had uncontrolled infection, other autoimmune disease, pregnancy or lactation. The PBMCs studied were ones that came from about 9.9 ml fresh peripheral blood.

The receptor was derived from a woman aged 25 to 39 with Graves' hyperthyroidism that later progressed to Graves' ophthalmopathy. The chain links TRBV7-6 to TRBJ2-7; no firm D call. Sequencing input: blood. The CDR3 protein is CASSLDPNAYEQYF. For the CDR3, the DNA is TGTGCCAGCAGCTTAGACCCGAACGCTTACGAGCAGTACTTC.